This TCR beta chain was obtained from a study of T cells in Graves' hyperthyroidism and ophthalmopathy. This CDR3 is 13 amino acids long. The V and J ends lost 1 base and 8 bases respectively, with 6 bases between them. The germline gives CDR1 PRHDT, CDR2 FYEKMQ (reference sequence). Using RNA transcripts as the source, TCR beta CDR3 regions were amplified. The primer set for the first-round RT-PCR of the TCR CDR3 was HTBI. Using its own MiXCR run on the multiplex PCR reads, TCRdb lists one record per CDR3 protein. The sample records some 270,000 distinct CDR3 sequences, roughly 13% being singletons. This clonotype has more than one count but fewer than ten.

This TCR was recovered from a woman in her thirties or forties with Graves' hyperthyroidism. This chain links TRBV13 with TRBJ1-6; D is uncertain. The specimen sequenced was blood. CDR3 DNA sequence: TGTGCCAGCAGCTTAGATCGTTATTCACCCCTCCACTTT. Amino acid sequence: CASSLDRYSPLHF.